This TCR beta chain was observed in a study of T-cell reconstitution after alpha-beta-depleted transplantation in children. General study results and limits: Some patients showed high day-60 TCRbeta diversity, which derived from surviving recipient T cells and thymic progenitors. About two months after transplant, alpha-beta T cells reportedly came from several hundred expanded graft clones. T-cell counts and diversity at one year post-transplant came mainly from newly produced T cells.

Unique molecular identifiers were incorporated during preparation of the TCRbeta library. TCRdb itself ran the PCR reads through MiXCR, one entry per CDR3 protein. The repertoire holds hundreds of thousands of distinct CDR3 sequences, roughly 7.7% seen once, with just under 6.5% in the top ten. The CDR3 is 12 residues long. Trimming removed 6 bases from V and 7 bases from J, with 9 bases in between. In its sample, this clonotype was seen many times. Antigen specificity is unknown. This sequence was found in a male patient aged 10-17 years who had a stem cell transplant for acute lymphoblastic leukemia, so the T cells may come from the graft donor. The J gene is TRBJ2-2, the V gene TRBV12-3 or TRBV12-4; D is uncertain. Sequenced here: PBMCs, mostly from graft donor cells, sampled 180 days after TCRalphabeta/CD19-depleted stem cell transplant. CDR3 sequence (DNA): TGTGCCAGCAGCGGAGTCGGCGGGGAGCTGTTTTTT. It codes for CASSGVGGELFF.